This T cell receptor beta chain was captured by sequencing in a study of blood T cell repertoires in COVID-19. For the study at large: Spain, Italy and the United States supplied samples that represented acute and convalescent COVID-19. In each case, the material was cDNA or gDNA derived from T cells, B-cell-depleted T cells, or PBMCs.

Per the authors' pipeline: Cell counts per sample came from amplifying reference gene primers. Sequenced by immunoSEQ multiplex PCR; TCRdb stores in-frame clones only, minus some. V and J calls and clone size are given by that table; D and trimming were obtained from the DNA. There are 400,000 or so clones in the sample; more than 75% occur only once, and 2.5% to 3.5% lies in the top ten. Germline CDR1 reads SEHNR; CDR2 reads FQNEAQ (reference sequence). With 3 bases removed from V and 0 bases from J, the gap between germline ends came to 2 bases. This CDR3 has 12 residues. The sample consisted of peripheral blood. The rearrangement uses TRBV7-9 and TRBJ1-2; no clear D. The receptor was derived from a human donor in a cohort sampled during active COVID-19. The CDR3 nucleotides are TGTGCCAGCAGCTTTACTAACTATGGCTACACCTTC. Its translation is CASSFTNYGYTF.